This T cell receptor beta chain was profiled in a study of CD8 T cells in Susac syndrome. Germline V gene data show CDR1 as MDHEN and CDR2 as SYDVKM. The CDR3 consists of 13 residues. Between the trimmed V and J ends, which lost 8 bases and 1 base, there was a span of 11 bases. The T cells that were sequenced for TCR beta were CD8+ and CD4+ cells from blood. TEMRA cells were FACS-enriched, unlike CD8+ and CD4+ T cells, which were negatively isolated. Reverse transcription of about 0.5 to 1 ug RNA was carried out with random hexamers. Across 54 Vbeta and 13 Jbeta, immunoSEQ multiplex PCR amplified TCR beta CDR3. One entry per CDR3 protein, called by TCRdb with MiXCR from the immunoSEQ multiplex PCR reads. This sample has around 270,000 distinct CDR3 sequences, with 89% found just once.

This TCR derives from a human donor with multiple sclerosis. Sequences were obtained from CD8+ T cells from PBMCs. The chain recombines TRBV28 with TRBJ1-1, with D perhaps TRBD1 (6 bases). This CDR3 is CASLGRGNTEAFF. CDR3 nucleotide sequence: TGTGCCAGCCTGGGCAGGGGGAACACTGAAGCTTTCTTT.